This T cell receptor (beta chain) was profiled in a study of CD8 T cells in ankylosing spondylitis. One entry per CDR3 protein results from TCRdb running MiXCR on the 5' RACE reads. The data show a few hundred thousand distinct CDR3 sequences, 9.5% to 12% seen once. This clonotype has at least ten counts. This receptor was taken from a male donor with ankylosing spondylitis or in good health (not recorded which). The sequenced material came from blood, either unsorted or a sorted T cell fraction (not recorded which).

CDR3 residues: CSVEGTSNNNYEQYF. The CDR3 DNA follows: TGCAGCGTTGAAGGGACATCCAATAATAACTACGAGCAGTACTTC. The gene calls are TRBV29-1 and TRBJ2-7; D might be TRBD1 (5 bases). The CDR3 runs to 15 residues. Per germline, CDR1 SQVTM and CDR2 ANQGSEA. The ends were cut back, 1 base at V and 3 bases at J, with 16 bases in the middle.